This T cell receptor beta chain was captured by sequencing in a study of T cell changes during pregnancy in multiple sclerosis. Repertoires were generated with immunoSEQ multiplex PCR, while TCRdb's copy carries only in-frame clones and drops some. The sample lists about 110,000 clones; 90% to 95% were seen once. The CDR3 has 15 amino acids. V was clipped by 5 bases and J by 5 bases, with 18 bases between them. Germline CDR1 SGHAT, CDR2 FQNNGV. The source of this sequence is a female donor with multiple sclerosis, enrolled in a pregnancy study. The V gene is TRBV11-2, the J gene TRBJ2-5; weak D call: TRBD1 (6 bases). The specimen was peripheral blood, collected after pregnancy. In DNA form, the CDR3 reads TGTGCCAGCAGCCCAAGCAGGGGCGGCGGGGAGACCCAGTACTTC. This gives the protein CASSPSRGGGETQYF. Variable domain in full (rest from reference TRBV11-2 and TRBJ2-5): EAGVAQSPRYKIIEKRQSVAFWCNPISGHATLYWYQQILGQGPKLLIQFQNNGVVDDSQLPKDRFSAERLKGVDSTLKIQPAKLEDSAVYLCASSPSRGGGETQYFGPGTRLLVL.